The 9 T cell receptor beta chains presented below share a single source sample, sequenced in a study of siplizumab effects on memory and regulatory T cells. The table came from immunoSEQ multiplex PCR; TCRdb's copy has only in-frame clones and leaves some out. The sample gives 70,000 to 95,000 clones, around 97% of which show up once; 0.031% is in the top ten. The sequenced sample consisted of naive CD4+ T cells sorted from blood. Receptors originate from a human donor in good health.

The chain combines TRBV28 with TRBJ1-3; D not certain. V lost 7 bases and J 4 bases, leaving 8 bases between the germline ends. Germline loops: CDR1 MDHEN, CDR2 SYDVKM. This CDR3 spans 12 amino acids. The CDR3 protein is CASTPPGNTIYF. DNA for the CDR3: TGTGCCAGCACCCCCCCCGGAAACACCATATATTTT. Full variable domain (rest looked up from reference TRBV28 and TRBJ1-3): DVKVTQSSRYLVKRTGEKVFLECVQDMDHENMFWYRQDPGLGLRLIYFSYDVKMKEKGDIPEGYSVSREKKERFSLILESASTNQTSMYLCASTPPGNTIYFGEGSWLTVV.

This clone showed up just once. The CDR3: CASSSVRGAHEQFF. CDR3 bases: TGTGCCAGCAGCTCGGTTAGGGGGGCCCATGAGCAGTTCTTC. This chain links TRBV7-9 with TRBJ2-1; D possibly matches TRBD1 or TRBD2 (6 bases each). CDR3 length: 14 residues. Trimming removed 4 bases from V and 8 bases from J, with 15 bases in between. Germline V lookup: CDR1 SEHNR, CDR2 FQNEAQ (reference sequence).

This clone was counted once. The genes are TRBV10-3 and TRBJ2-1; 9 bases line up with TRBD1. The CDR3 is 15 amino acids. The V segment lost 4 bases and the J segment 7 bases; nucleotides outside the gene matches: 8. In germline, CDR1 is ENHRY, CDR2 SYGVKD. In DNA form, the CDR3 reads TGTGCCATCAGTGGGGAACAGGGGGCGTTGAATGAGCAGTTCTTC. Protein product: CAISGEQGALNEQFF.

The rearrangement joins TRBV4-3 to TRBJ2-7; D uncertain. Trimming removed 1 base from V and 2 bases from J, with 15 bases in between. The CDR3 consists of 16 residues. Germline CDR1 reads LGHNA; CDR2 reads YSLEER. As DNA, the CDR3 is TGCGCCAGCAGCCAAGGGCCAAAGGATGTGGCCTACGAGCAGTACTTC. This encodes CASSQGPKDVAYEQYF.

The rearrangement uses TRBV11-2 and TRBJ1-4; possible D gene TRBD1, 6 bases. The CDR3 length is 14 residues. V was pared by 4 bases and J by 1 base, with 7 bases between. The germline CDR1 and CDR2 sequences are SGHAT and FQNNGV. CDR3 residues: CASSSQGTNEKLFF. As DNA, the CDR3 is TGTGCCAGCAGCTCACAGGGAACTAATGAAAAACTGTTTTTT. Complete variable domain (other parts from reference TRBV11-2 and TRBJ1-4): EAGVAQSPRYKIIEKRQSVAFWCNPISGHATLYWYQQILGQGPKLLIQFQNNGVVDDSQLPKDRFSAERLKGVDSTLKIQPAKLEDSAVYLCASSSQGTNEKLFFGSGTQLSVL.

J is TRBJ1-5 and V is TRBV29-1; 8 positions agree with TRBD1. Germline V CDR1 and CDR2: SQVTM, ANQGSEA. The CDR3 totals 12 residues. With V trimmed by 6 bases and J by 6 bases, 4 bases remained unmatched. The CDR3 spells CSVAGQGQPQHF. The CDR3 DNA reads TGCAGCGTAGCCGGACAGGGTCAGCCCCAGCATTTT.

The chain employs TRBV7-2 and TRBJ2-5; 13 bases are a match to TRBD2. CDR1 and CDR2 from the germline V gene are SGHTA and FQGNSA. V was clipped by 2 bases and J by 5 bases; unmatched bases: 8. The CDR3 has 17 residues. This CDR3 is CASSLIGAGLAGETQYF. In nucleotides, the CDR3 is TGTGCCAGCAGCTTAATAGGAGCGGGACTAGCGGGGGAGACCCAGTACTTC.

This chain links TRBV6-1 with TRBJ1-5, with D possibly matching TRBD1 (5 bases). The CDR3 sequence is 14 residues long. The V gene lost 11 bases and the J gene lost 0 bases, with 14 bases spanning the gap. Germline CDR1 is MNHNS and CDR2 is SASEGT. The DNA for the CDR3 is TGTGCCGGGGCTTTAGGGTATAGCAATCAGCCCCAGCATTTT. This gives the protein CAGALGYSNQPQHF.

The genes are TRBV7-8 and TRBJ1-5; D not certain. Germline lookup yields CDR1 SGHVS and CDR2 FQNEAQ. The germline V and J ends were trimmed by 1 base and 1 base, with 11 bases remaining between them. The length of the CDR3 is 16 residues. The CDR3 coding sequence is TGTGCCAGCAGCTTAGATCCTAACAGAAGCAATCAGCCCCAGCATTTT. Translation gives CASSLDPNRSNQPQHF. Looking up the rest from reference TRBV7-8 and TRBJ1-5 gives the full variable domain: GAGVSQSPRYKVAKRGQDVALRCDPISGHVSLFWYQQALGQGPEFLTYFQNEAQLDKSGLPSDRFFAERPEGSVSTLKIQRTQQEDSAVYLCASSLDPNRSNQPQHFGDGTRLSIL.